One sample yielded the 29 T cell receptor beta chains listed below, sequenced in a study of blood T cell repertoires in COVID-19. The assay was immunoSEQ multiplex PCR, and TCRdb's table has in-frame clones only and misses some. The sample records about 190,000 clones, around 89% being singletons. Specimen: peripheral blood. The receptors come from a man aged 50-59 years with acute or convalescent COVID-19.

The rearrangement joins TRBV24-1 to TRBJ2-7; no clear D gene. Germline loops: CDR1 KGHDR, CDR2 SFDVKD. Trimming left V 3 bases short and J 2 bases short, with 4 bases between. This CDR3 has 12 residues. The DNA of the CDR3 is TGTGCCACCAGTGATGGCACCTACGAGCAGTACTTC. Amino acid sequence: CATSDGTYEQYF.

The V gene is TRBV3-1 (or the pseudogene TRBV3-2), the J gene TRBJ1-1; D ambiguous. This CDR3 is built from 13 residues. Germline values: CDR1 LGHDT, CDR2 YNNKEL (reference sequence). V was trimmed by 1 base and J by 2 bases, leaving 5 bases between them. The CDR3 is CASSQAVNTEAFF. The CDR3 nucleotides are TGTGCCAGCAGCCAAGCCGTAAACACTGAAGCTTTCTTT.

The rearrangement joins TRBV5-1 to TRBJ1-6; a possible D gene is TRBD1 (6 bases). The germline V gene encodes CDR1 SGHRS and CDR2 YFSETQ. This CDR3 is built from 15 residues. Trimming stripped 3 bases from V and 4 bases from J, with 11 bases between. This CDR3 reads CASSSAGAYNSPLHF. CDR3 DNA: TGCGCCAGCAGCTCCGCGGGGGCTTATAATTCACCCCTCCACTTT.

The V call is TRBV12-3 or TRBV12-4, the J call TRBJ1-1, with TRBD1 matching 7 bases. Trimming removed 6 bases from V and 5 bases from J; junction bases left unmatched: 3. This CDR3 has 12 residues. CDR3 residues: CASSRGMTEAFF. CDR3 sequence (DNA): TGTGCCAGCAGCAGGGGGATGACTGAAGCTTTCTTT.

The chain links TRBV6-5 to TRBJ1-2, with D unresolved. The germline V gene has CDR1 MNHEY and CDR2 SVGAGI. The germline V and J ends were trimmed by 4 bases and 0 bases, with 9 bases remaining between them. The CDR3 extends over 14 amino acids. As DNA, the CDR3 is TGTGCCAGCAGTTGGAGGGTAGCTAACTATGGCTACACCTTC. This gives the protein CASSWRVANYGYTF.

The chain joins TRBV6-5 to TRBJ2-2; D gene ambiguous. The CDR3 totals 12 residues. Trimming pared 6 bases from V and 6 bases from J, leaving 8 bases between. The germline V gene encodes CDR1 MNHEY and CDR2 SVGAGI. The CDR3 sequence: CASSLRAGELFF. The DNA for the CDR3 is TGTGCCAGCAGCTTGCGAGCCGGGGAGCTGTTTTTT.

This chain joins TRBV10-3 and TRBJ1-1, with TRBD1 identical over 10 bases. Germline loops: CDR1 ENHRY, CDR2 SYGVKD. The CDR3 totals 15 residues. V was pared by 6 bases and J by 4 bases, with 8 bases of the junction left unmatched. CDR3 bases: TGTGCCATCAGCCCCGACAGGGGGCAGGGCACTGAAGCTTTCTTT. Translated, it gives CAISPDRGQGTEAFF.

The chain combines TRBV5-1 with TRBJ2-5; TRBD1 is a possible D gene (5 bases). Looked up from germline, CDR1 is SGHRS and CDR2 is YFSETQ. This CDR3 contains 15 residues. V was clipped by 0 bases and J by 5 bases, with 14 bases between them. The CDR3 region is CASSLGRGPSETQYF. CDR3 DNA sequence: TGCGCCAGCAGCTTGGGAAGGGGTCCATCGGAGACCCAGTACTTC.

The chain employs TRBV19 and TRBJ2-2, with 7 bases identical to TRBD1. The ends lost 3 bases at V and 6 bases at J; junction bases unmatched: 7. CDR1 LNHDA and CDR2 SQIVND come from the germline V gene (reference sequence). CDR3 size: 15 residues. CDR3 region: CASSIAGTAPGELFF. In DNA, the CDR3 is TGTGCCAGTAGTATCGCCGGGACAGCCCCCGGGGAGCTGTTTTTT.

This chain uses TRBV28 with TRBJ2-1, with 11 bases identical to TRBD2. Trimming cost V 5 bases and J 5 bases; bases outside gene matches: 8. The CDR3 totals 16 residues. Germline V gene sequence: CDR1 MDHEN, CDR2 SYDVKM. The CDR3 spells CASSLLSGRANNEQFF. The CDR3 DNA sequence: TGTGCCAGCAGTCTTCTTAGCGGGAGGGCCAACAATGAGCAGTTCTTC.

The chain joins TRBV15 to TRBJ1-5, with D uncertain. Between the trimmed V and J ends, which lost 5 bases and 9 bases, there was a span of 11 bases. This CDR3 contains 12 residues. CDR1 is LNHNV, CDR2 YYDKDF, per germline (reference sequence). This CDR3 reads CATSWTAGPQHF. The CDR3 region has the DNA TGTGCCACCAGCTGGACTGCGGGGCCCCAGCATTTT.

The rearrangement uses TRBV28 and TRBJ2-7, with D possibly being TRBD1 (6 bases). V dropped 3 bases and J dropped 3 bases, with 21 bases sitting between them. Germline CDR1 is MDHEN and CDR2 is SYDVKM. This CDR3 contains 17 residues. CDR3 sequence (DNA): TGTGCCAGCAGTTTTGGGGGCTCGATGGCTGAGGGCTACGAGCAGTACTTC. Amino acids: CASSFGGSMAEGYEQYF.

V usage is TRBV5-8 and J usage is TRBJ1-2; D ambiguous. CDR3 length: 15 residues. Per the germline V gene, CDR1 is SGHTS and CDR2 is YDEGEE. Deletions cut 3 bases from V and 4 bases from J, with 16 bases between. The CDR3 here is CASSSSRGLSYGYTF. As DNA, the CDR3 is TGTGCCAGCAGCTCCTCTCGAGGGTTGAGCTATGGCTACACCTTC. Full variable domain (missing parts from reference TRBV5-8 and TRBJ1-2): EAGVTQSPTHLIKTRGQQATLRCSPISGHTSVYWYQQALGLGLQFLLWYDEGEERNRGNFPPRFSGRQFPNYSSELNVNALELEDSALYLCASSSSRGLSYGYTFGSGTRLTVV.

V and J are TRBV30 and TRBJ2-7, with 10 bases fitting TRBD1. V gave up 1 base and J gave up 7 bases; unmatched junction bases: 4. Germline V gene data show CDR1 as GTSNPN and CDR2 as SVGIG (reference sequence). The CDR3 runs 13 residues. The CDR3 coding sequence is TGTGCCTGGAGTGGCGGGACAGGGGATGAGCAGTACTTC. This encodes CAWSGGTGDEQYF. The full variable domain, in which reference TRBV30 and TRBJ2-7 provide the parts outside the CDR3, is SQTIHQWPATLVQPVGSPLSLECTVEGTSNPNLYWYRQAAGRGLQLLFYSVGIGQISSEVPQNLSASRPQDRQFILSSKKLLLSDSGFYLCAWSGGTGDEQYFGPGTRLTVT.

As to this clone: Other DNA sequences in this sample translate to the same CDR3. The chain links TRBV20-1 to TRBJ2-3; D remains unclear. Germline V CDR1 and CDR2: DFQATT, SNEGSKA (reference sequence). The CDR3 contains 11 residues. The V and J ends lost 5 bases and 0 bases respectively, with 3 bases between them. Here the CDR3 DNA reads TGCAGTGCTCCTAGCACAGATACGCAGTATTTT. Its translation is CSAPSTDTQYF.

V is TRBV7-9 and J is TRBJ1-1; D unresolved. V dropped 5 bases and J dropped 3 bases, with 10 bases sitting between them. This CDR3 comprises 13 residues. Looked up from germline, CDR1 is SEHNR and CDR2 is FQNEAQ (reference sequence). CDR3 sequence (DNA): TGTGCCAGCAGCACAGCACGATACACTGAAGCTTTCTTT. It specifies CASSTARYTEAFF. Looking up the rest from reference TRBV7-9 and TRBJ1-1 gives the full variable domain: DTGVSQNPRHKITKRGQNVTFRCDPISEHNRLYWYRQTLGQGPEFLTYFQNEAQLEKSRLLSDRFSAERPKGSFSTLEIQRTEQGDSAMYLCASSTARYTEAFFGQGTRLTVV.

CDR3: CASSSQTGLSNQPQHF. CDR3 sequence (DNA): TGTGCCAGCAGCTCACAGACAGGTTTAAGCAATCAGCCCCAGCATTTT. The chain couples TRBV7-8 to TRBJ1-5, with D perhaps matching TRBD1 (6 bases). V was pared by 4 bases and J by 1 base, with 14 bases between. CDR3 size: 16 residues. Germline V lookup: CDR1 SGHVS, CDR2 FQNEAQ.

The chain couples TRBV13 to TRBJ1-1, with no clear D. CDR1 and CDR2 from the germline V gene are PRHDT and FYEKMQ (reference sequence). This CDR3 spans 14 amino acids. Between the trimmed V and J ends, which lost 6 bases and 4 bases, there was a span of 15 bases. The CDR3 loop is CASSLPTPGTEAFF. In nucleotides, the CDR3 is TGTGCCAGCAGTCTCCCCACTCCGGGCACTGAAGCTTTCTTT.

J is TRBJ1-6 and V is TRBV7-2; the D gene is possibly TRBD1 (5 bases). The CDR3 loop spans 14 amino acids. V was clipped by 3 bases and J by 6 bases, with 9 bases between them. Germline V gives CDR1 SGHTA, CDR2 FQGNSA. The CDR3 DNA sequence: TGTGCCAGCAGCTTGATTGACAGTAATTCACCCCTCCACTTT. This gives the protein CASSLIDSNSPLHF.

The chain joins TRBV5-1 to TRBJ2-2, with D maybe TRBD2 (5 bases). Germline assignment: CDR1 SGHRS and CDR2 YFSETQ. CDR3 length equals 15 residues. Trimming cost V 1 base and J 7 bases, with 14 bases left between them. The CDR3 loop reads CASSLLGEASGELFF. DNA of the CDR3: TGCGCCAGCAGCTTGCTCGGGGAAGCGAGCGGGGAGCTGTTTTTT.

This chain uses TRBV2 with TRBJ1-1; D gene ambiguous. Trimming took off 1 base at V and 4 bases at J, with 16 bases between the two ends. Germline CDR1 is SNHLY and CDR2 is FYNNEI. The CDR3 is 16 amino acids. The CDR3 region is CASSEVLLSRGTEAFF. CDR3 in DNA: TGTGCCAGCAGTGAAGTCTTACTCTCAAGAGGCACTGAAGCTTTCTTT.

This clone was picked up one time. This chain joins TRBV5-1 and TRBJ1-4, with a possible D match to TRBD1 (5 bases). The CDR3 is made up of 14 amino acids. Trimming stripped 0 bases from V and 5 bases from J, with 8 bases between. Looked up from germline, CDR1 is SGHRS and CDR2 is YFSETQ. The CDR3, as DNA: TGCGCCAGCAGCTTGGGACAGAAGAATGAAAAACTGTTTTTT. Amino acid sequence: CASSLGQKNEKLFF.

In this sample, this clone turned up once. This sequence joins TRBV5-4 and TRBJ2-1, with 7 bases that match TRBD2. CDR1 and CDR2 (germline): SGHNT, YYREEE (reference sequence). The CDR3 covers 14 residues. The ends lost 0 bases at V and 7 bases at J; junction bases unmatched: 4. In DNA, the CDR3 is TGTGCCAGCAGCTTGGCGTTACTAGCGAATGAGCAGTTCTTC. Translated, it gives CASSLALLANEQFF.

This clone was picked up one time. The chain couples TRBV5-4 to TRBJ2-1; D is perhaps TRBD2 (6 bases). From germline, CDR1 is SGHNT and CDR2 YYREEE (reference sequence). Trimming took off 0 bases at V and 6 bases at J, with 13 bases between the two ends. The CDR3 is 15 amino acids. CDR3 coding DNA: TGTGCCAGCAGCTTGGTAGCGGCTTCCGGCAATGAGCAGTTCTTC. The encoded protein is CASSLVAASGNEQFF.

Written as DNA, the CDR3 is TGTGCCAGCAGCGTTCTGGGGGGTTCTGGGGCCAACGTCCTGACTTTC. Its protein is CASSVLGGSGANVLTF. The V call is TRBV7-9, the J call TRBJ2-6, with D possibly TRBD2 on 6 matching bases. The V gene's germline CDR1 is SEHNR and CDR2 FQNEAQ (reference sequence). This CDR3 region has 16 residues. V shed 5 bases and J shed 1 base, with 12 bases lying between them.

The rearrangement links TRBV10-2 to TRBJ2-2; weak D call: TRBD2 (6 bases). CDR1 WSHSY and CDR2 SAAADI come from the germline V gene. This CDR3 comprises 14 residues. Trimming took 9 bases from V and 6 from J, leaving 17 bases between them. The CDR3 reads CASQTSLRAGELFF. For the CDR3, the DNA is TGCGCCAGTCAGACTAGTCTTCGCGCCGGGGAGCTGTTTTTT.

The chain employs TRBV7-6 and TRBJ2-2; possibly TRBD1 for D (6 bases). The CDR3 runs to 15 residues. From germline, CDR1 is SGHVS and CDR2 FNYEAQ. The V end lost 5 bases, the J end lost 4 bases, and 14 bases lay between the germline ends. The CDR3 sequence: CASSGGGQITGELFF. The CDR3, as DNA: TGTGCCAGCAGCGGTGGCGGACAGATCACCGGGGAGCTGTTTTTT.

Here the CDR3 reads CASSLGTGTGIEQYF. The CDR3 DNA reads as TGTGCCAGCAGCTTGGGAACCGGGACAGGGATCGAGCAGTACTTC. The V gene is TRBV5-4, the J gene TRBJ2-7; 9 nucleotides align to TRBD1. The CDR3 consists of 15 residues. Losses at the gene ends were 0 bases for V and 6 bases for J; bases not matched to a gene: 7. Germline CDR1 is SGHNT and CDR2 is YYREEE (reference sequence).

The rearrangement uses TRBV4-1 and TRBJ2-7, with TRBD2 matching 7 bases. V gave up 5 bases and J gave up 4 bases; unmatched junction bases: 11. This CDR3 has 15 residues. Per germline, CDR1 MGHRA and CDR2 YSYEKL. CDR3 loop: CASSDLGGNGYEQYF. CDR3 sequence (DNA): TGCGCCAGCAGCGACTTGGGGGGGAACGGTTACGAGCAGTACTTC.